This T cell receptor beta chain comes out of a study of spatial heterogeneity in lung cancer. Germline-derived CDR1 and CDR2 are SGHRS and YFSETQ. This CDR3 has 15 amino acids. V trimming: 4 bases; J trimming: 2 bases; junction bases outside the gene matches: 3. The time point is: sample taken at primary tumor resection. Sequencing of whole RNA from tumor, nontumor lung or frozen PBMC involved no sorting. TCRdb re-called the 5' RACE reads through MiXCR, storing one row per CDR3 protein. The sample comprises about 92,000 distinct CDR3 sequences, about 12% of which are singletons, and 35% to 45% rests with the top ten.

The chain combines TRBV5-1 with TRBJ2-1; 10 bases are shared with TRBD2. This receptor was taken from a male donor with early-stage non-small cell lung cancer. Here the sequenced sample was PBMCs, taken at surgery. The CDR3 spells CASSPTSGAYNEQFF. The CDR3 nucleotides read TGCGCCAGCAGCCCAACTAGCGGGGCCTACAATGAGCAGTTCTTC.